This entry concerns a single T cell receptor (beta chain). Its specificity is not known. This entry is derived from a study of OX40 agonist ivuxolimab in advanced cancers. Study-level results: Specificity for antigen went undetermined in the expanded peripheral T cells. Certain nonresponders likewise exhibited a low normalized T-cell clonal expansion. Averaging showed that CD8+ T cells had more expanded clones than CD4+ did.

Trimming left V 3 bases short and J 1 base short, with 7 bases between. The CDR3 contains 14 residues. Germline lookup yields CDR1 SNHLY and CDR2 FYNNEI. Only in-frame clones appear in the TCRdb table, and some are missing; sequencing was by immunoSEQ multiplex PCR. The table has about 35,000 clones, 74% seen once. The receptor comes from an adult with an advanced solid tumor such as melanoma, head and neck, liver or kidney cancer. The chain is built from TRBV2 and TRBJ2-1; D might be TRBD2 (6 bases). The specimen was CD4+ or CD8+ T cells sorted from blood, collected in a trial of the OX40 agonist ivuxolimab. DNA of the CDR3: TGTGCCAGCAGTGAGCGGGGTTCCTACAATGAGCAGTTCTTC. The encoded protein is CASSERGSYNEQFF.